The present TCR beta chain was sequenced within a study of cytomegalovirus exposure and HLA in healthy donors. The CDR3 loop spans 18 amino acids. Trimming at V came to 3 bases and at J to 4 bases, leaving 15 bases not matched to a gene. The germline CDR1 and CDR2 sequences are SGDLS and YYNGEE. With regard to this clone: Its specificity is unknown.

The PCR was carried out with 60 Vbeta primers and 13 Jbeta primers. TCRdb keeps only in-frame clones here, not all; method: immunoSEQ multiplex PCR. The sample has 100,000 to 120,000 clones, around 83% seen once. General study points: A missense DCLRE1C variant was associated with V- and J-gene trimming of TCR beta chains in a later analysis, and an independent cohort replicated the association. Roughly uniform depth of sequencing across donors was assumed in presence/absence analyses. According to a later analysis, donors in an Asian-associated ancestry cluster reportedly had fewer N-insertions than the roughly 670-donor mean. The study recorded 150 to 200 TCR beta chains that were cytomegalovirus-associated.

This chain joins TRBV9 and TRBJ1-2; 10 nucleotides match TRBD1. Sample: PBMCs. The sequence was obtained from a woman aged 55-70 years in good health and CMV-seropositive. In DNA form, the CDR3 reads TGTGCCAGCAGCGCAGGGACCGGGACAGGGGATTTAATCTATGGCTACACCTTC. Amino acids: CASSAGTGTGDLIYGYTF.